The rows below give T cell receptor beta chains drawn from one sample of a study of Graves' ophthalmopathy and Graves' hyperthyroidism. TCRdb reprocessed the multiplex PCR reads via MiXCR and lists one record per CDR3 protein. The data hold a few hundred thousand distinct CDR3 sequences, with about 21% observed a single time. Input material: peripheral blood. The receptor source for this set is a woman between 18 and 30 years old with stable Graves' hyperthyroidism. Both conserved end residues are part of each CDR3. D genes are given only for firm matches. The size entry is marked missing in some rows and otherwise reads once, few, many or a size class.

size,D,length,J,V,DNA,CDR3
NA,NA,14,TRBJ2-2,TRBV5-4,TGTGCCAGCAGCGAGAGTATTCCCACCAGGGAGCTGTTTTTT,CASSESIPTRELFF
few,TRBD1,16,TRBJ2-2,TRBV11-1,TGTGCCAGCAGCTCCGGGACAGGGAAGGGCACCGGGGAGCTGTTTTTT,CASSSGTGKGTGELFF
NA,NA,11,TRBJ1-2,TRBV2,TGTGCCAGCAGTGGAGGAAATGGCTACACCTTC,CASSGGNGYTF
few,NA,15,TRBJ2-2,TRBV19,TGTGCCAGTAGTATTTGGCGGGATTCGACCGGGGAGCTGTTTTTT,CASSIWRDSTGELFF
many,NA,13,TRBJ2-2,TRBV6-5,TGTGCCAGCAGCCCATTGTCAACCGGGGAGCTGTTTTTT,CASSPLSTGELFF
many,NA,16,TRBJ2-4,TRBV6-5,TGTGCCAGCCGCGACGGCCCCCGCCTAGCCAAAAACATTCAGTACTTC,CASRDGPRLAKNIQYF
few,NA,15,TRBJ2-7,TRBV7-9,TGTGCCAGCAGCGGGCATCGGACTGTTGGCGACGAGCAGTACTTC,CASSGHRTVGDEQYF
many,NA,11,TRBJ1-3,TRBV7-9,TGTGCCAGCAGCCAGGGAAACACCATATATTTT,CASSQGNTIYF
many,TRBD2,17,TRBJ2-4,TRBV10-1,TGCGCCAGCAGTTTAACTCCTAGCGGGGGAAAGGAAAACATTCAGTACTTC,CASSLTPSGGKENIQYF
once,NA,15,TRBJ1-1,TRBV6-2/TRBV6-3,TGTGCCAGCAGTTTGCAACAGGGATTGAACACTGAAGCTTTCTTT,CASSLQQGLNTEAFF
many,NA,13,TRBJ1-1,TRBV12-3/TRBV12-4,TGTGCCAGCAGAAGCCTATGGTCCACTGAAGCTTTCTTT,CASRSLWSTEAFF
few,NA,17,TRBJ2-2,TRBV29-1,TGCAGCGTTGAAGATCTCAGCGGAACAGGGAACACCGGGGAGCTGTTTTTT,CSVEDLSGTGNTGELFF
NA,NA,12,TRBJ1-2,TRBV12-3/TRBV12-4,TGTGCCAGCAGTAAGGCCGACTATGGCTACACCTTC,CASSKADYGYTF
many,TRBD1,13,TRBJ2-7,TRBV10-3,TGTGCCATCAGTCGGGACAGGGGGTACGAGCAGTACTTC,CAISRDRGYEQYF
many,NA,14,TRBJ2-5,TRBV2,TGTGCCAGCAGGGGGGAGCTAGCAGGCGAGACCCAGTACTTC,CASRGELAGETQYF
many,NA,13,TRBJ1-5,TRBV7-2,TGTGCCAGCAGCTCCCAGGAGAATCAGCCCCAGCATTTT,CASSSQENQPQHF
many,NA,14,TRBJ2-7,TRBV11-2,TGTGCCAGCAGCTTATTTGGGGGACCATACGAGCAGTACTTC,CASSLFGGPYEQYF
NA,NA,13,TRBJ1-1,TRBV20-1,TGCAGTGCTATCCGAGGTCGGAACACTGAAGCTTTCTTT,CSAIRGRNTEAFF
NA,NA,13,TRBJ1-1,TRBV12-3/TRBV12-4,TGTGCCAGCAGTACAGCCCTGAACACTGAAGCTTTCTTT,CASSTALNTEAFF
many,NA,13,TRBJ2-5,TRBV10-2,TGCGCCAGCAGGGTCGGGACTTCTGAGACCCAGTACTTC,CASRVGTSETQYF
NA,TRBD2,17,TRBJ2-7,TRBV11-1,TGTGCCAGCAGCCAGACTTTACTAGCGGGAGGCTCCCACGAGCAGTACTTC,CASSQTLLAGGSHEQYF
many,NA,12,TRBJ1-1,TRBV2,TGTGCCAGCAGGGAACAGAACACTGAAGCTTTCTTT,CASREQNTEAFF
many,TRBD2,15,TRBJ2-2,TRBV6-2/TRBV6-3,TGTGCCAGCAAGAAGGGACTAGCGGGAGGCGGGGAGCTGTTTTTT,CASKKGLAGGGELFF
NA,NA,16,TRBJ2-4,TRBV6-5,TGTGCCAGCAGTGAGTCGAGGACGATAGCCAAAAACATTCAGTACTTC,CASSESRTIAKNIQYF
NA,NA,14,TRBJ2-7,TRBV11-3,TGTGCCAGCCGTAACCCCAGGGGCTCCTACGAGCAGTACTTC,CASRNPRGSYEQYF
few,NA,15,TRBJ2-7,TRBV4-1,TGCGCCAGCAGCCAAGACACCGCAGGGACCTACGAGCAGTACTTC,CASSQDTAGTYEQYF
NA,NA,15,TRBJ2-7,TRBV11-2,TGTGCCAGCAGCTTTTACGGGGGACCCTCCTACGAGCAGTACTTC,CASSFYGGPSYEQYF
many,NA,13,TRBJ2-5,TRBV20-1,TGCAGTGCTAGTTTTCTAGCTCAAGAGACCCAGTACTTC,CSASFLAQETQYF
many,TRBD1,15,TRBJ1-1,TRBV11-3,TGTGCCAGCAGCTTAAAGACAGGGGTGAACACTGAAGCTTTCTTT,CASSLKTGVNTEAFF
many,TRBD1,15,TRBJ1-1,TRBV14,TGTGCCAGCAGCACACGACAGGGGGTAGGAACTGAAGCTTTCTTT,CASSTRQGVGTEAFF
many,NA,13,TRBJ1-5,TRBV10-3,TGTGCCATCGCGGACGGTAGCAATCAGCCCCAGCATTTT,CAIADGSNQPQHF
many,NA,12,TRBJ1-1,TRBV6-1,TGTGCCAGCAGTGTGGGACTGAGTGAAGCTTTCTTT,CASSVGLSEAFF
few,NA,15,TRBJ1-5,TRBV4-1,TGCGCCAGCAGACCCGGCTGGGGGGGGAATCAGCCCCAGCATTTT,CASRPGWGGNQPQHF
many,NA,14,TRBJ2-7,TRBV7-3,TGTGCCAGCAGCCGAGCGCCTGGGGACTACGAGCAGTACTTC,CASSRAPGDYEQYF
NA,TRBD1,13,TRBJ2-7,TRBV12-3/TRBV12-4,TGTGCCAGCAGCCAGACAGGGGTTGGGGAGCAGTACTTC,CASSQTGVGEQYF
many,NA,14,TRBJ2-4,TRBV7-2,TGTGCCAGCAGCTTAGAAGGAGCCAAAAACATTAAGTACTTC,CASSLEGAKNIKYF
many,TRBD1,15,TRBJ2-7,TRBV7-9,TGTGCCAGCAGCTTAGGACAGGGAAAAACCTACGAGCAGTACTTC,CASSLGQGKTYEQYF
NA,NA,15,TRBJ2-7,TRBV6-5,TGTGCCAGCAGTTACTCGCGGGCCGCCACCTACGAGCTGTACTTC,CASSYSRAATYELYF
many,NA,13,TRBJ1-2,TRBV11-2,TGTGCCAGCAGCTTTAATTCCGACTATGGCTACACCTTC,CASSFNSDYGYTF
many,NA,14,TRBJ1-6,TRBV7-2,TGTGCCAGCAGACCTCCGGTAGCTGATTCACCCCTCCACTTT,CASRPPVADSPLHF
many,NA,13,TRBJ1-2,TRBV28,TGTGCCAGCAGGGGTATGGGGCGATATGGCTACACCTTC,CASRGMGRYGYTF
NA,NA,14,TRBJ2-7,TRBV6-2/TRBV6-3,TGTGCCAGCAGTTCAGGCCAGGGGTCCTACGATCAGTACTTC,CASSSGQGSYDQYF
many,NA,11,TRBJ1-2,TRBV29-1,TGCAGCGGGGCAGGTTTAGATGGCTACACCTTC,CSGAGLDGYTF
NA,TRBD2,16,TRBJ2-7,TRBV6-2/TRBV6-3,TGTGCCAGCAGTTATGCGCTAGCGGGAGTCCGAGTCGAGCAGTACTTC,CASSYALAGVRVEQYF